This T cell receptor (beta chain) was recovered during a study of response to subunit inactivated influenza vaccine (dated by TCRdb to 2017 to 2018). With respect to the entire study: To follow how T cells responded to a trivalent subunit inactivated influenza vaccine, the researchers relied on deep quantitative profiling of the T cell receptor repertoire. What the study reported, not specific to this receptor: The authors suggested that each seasonal influenza vaccination may recruit only a limited number of new T cells.

This clonotype was counted only a few times. The specificity of this receptor is unknown. Per-base qualities were not stored, and no clone one base away is much larger. Preparation of the library involved RT-PCR. Sequencing was carried out with an Illumina HiSeq 2500. Clones were called with MiXCR by TCRdb after fastp trimmed the public reads at Q25, and only in-frame beta chains were retained. Entries are consolidated by CDR3 protein sequence, retaining the most common genes and DNA. For this sample the table gives hundreds of thousands of distinct CDR3 sequences, of which roughly 15% were detected only once. Roughly 7.6% of the sample is held by the ten biggest clonotypes. The sample here was PBMCs from blood, taken around 15 days before vaccination. The clonotype comes from a man in his fifties or sixties who received an inactivated influenza vaccine. Donor details come from another sample of the same person, matched by shared clones.

The sequenced DNA is TGTGCCAGCAGTTCCACTAGCGGGGGACCGTGGGAGACCCAGTACTTC. This translates into CASSSTSGGPWETQYF. The chain is assembled from TRBV6-5 and TRBJ2-5; TRBD2 aligns with 11 central bases. Here V drops 4 bases and J drops 5 bases, and the junction holds 9 bases not matched to any gene. For CDR1 and CDR2, the germline V gene lists MNHEY and SVGAGI. The CDR3, from cysteine to phenylalanine, totals 16 residues. Only the CDR3 part of the read is kept: 48 bases, read in frame from the first base.